One sample yielded the 3 T cell receptor beta chains listed below, sequenced in a study of blood T cell repertoires in COVID-19. Generated by immunoSEQ multiplex PCR, the TCRdb table keeps only in-frame clones and is missing some. Among about 80,000 clones listed, around four fifths were seen once. The sequenced sample consisted of peripheral blood. The receptors were gathered from a man at least 80 years old with active or convalescent COVID-19.

The V and J genes are TRBV11-2 and TRBJ2-1, with TRBD2 matching over 12 bases. This CDR3 has 14 amino acids. CDR1 and CDR2 from the germline V gene are SGHAT and FQNNGV. Unmatched junction bases numbered 6, after V lost 5 bases and J lost 10 bases. The CDR3 loop reads CASSAGTSGWEQFF. In DNA form, the CDR3 reads TGTGCCAGCAGCGCCGGGACTAGCGGGTGGGAGCAGTTCTTC.

V and J are TRBV20-1 and TRBJ2-7, with TRBD2 identical over 7 bases. J gave up 6 bases and V 5 bases, and 4 bases lay outside the gene matches. The CDR3 runs to 11 residues. Germline V gene data show CDR1 as DFQATT and CDR2 as SNEGSKA (reference sequence). The CDR3 protein is CSARSSGEQYV. The DNA for the CDR3 is TGCAGTGCTCGGTCTAGCGGCGAGCAGTACGTC.

This clone was observed a few times. The J gene is TRBJ2-2, the V gene TRBV29-1, with D uncertain. Trimming took off 0 bases at V and 7 bases at J, with 3 bases between the two ends. Germline CDR1 reads SQVTM; CDR2 reads ANQGSEA. CDR3 size: 11 residues. CDR3 residues: CSVEEYGELFF. The CDR3 DNA sequence: TGCAGCGTTGAAGAATACGGGGAGCTGTTTTTT.